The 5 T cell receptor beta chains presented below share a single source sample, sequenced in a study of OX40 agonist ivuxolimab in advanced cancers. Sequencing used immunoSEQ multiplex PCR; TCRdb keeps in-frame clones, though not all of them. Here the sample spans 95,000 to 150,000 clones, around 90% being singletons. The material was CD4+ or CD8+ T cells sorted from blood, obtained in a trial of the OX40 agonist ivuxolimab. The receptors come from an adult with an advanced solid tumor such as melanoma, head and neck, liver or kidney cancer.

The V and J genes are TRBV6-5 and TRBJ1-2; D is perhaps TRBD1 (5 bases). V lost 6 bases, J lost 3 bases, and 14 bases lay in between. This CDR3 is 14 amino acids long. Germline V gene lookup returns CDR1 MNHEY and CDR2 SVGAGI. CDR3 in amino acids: CASRVGTYYYGYTF. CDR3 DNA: TGTGCCAGCAGAGTTGGGACCTATTACTATGGCTACACCTTC.

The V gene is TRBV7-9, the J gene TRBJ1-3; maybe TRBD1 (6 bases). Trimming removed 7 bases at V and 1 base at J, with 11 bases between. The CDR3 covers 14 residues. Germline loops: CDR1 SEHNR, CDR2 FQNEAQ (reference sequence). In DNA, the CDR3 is TGTGCCAGCAACCCACAGGGTTCTGGAAACACCATATATTTT. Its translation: CASNPQGSGNTIYF.

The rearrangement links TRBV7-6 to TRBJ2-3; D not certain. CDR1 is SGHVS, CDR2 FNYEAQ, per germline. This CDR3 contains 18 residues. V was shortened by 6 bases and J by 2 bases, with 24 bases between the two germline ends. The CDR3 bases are TGTGCCAGCAGTTCTCAACAGCTGGCACAGTCCCACACAGATACGCAGTATTTT. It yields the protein CASSSQQLAQSHTDTQYF.

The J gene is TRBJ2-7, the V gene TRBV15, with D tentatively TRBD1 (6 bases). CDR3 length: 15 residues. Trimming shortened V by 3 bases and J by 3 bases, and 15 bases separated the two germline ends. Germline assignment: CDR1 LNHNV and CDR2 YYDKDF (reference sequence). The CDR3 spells CATSRDSPGHYEQYF. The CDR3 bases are TGTGCCACCAGCAGGGACTCCCCGGGACACTACGAGCAGTACTTC.

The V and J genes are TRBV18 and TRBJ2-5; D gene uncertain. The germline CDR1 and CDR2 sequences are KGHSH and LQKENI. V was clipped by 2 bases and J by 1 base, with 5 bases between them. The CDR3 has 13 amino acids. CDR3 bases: TGTGCCAGCTCACCAAGGGTCCAAGAGACCCAGTACTTC. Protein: CASSPRVQETQYF.